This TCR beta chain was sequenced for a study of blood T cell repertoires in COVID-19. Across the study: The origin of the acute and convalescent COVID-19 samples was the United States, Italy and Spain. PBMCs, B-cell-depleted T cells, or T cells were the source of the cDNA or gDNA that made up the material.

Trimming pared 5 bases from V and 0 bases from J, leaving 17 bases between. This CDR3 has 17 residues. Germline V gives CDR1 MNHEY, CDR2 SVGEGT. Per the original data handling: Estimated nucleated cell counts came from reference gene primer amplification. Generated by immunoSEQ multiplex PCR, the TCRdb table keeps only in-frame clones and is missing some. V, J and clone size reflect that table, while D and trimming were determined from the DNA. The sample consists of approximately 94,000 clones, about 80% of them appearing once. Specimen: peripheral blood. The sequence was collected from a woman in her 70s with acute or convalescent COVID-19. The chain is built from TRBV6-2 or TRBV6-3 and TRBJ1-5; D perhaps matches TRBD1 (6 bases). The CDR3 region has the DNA TGTGCCAGCAGTAGAATGACAGGAGCTTATAGCAATCAGCCCCAGCATTTT. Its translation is CASSRMTGAYSNQPQHF.